This T cell receptor (beta chain) was sequenced in a study of cytomegalovirus exposure and HLA in healthy donors. Overall study results and limits: Cytomegalovirus-associated status was assigned to 164 TCR beta chains.

The PCR contained 60 Vbeta and 13 Jbeta primers. Profiling relied on immunoSEQ multiplex PCR, and the TCRdb table lists in-frame clones only, not all of them. The sample lists 200,000 to 250,000 clones; 70% to 85% were seen once. About this clone: Its target is not known.

This TCR came from a woman aged 40 to 49 in good health and CMV-seronegative. The sequenced material came from PBMCs.

Here the CDR3 DNA reads TGCGCCAGCAGCTGGGACAGGGGAAACACCATATATTTT. Amino acid sequence: CASSWDRGNTIYF. The V and J genes are TRBV5-1 and TRBJ1-3; 8 bases line up with TRBD1. Unmatched junction bases numbered 0, after V lost 3 bases and J lost 4 bases. Germline V lookup: CDR1 SGHRS, CDR2 YFSETQ. The CDR3 is 13 residues long.